One and the same sample provided the 15 T cell receptor beta chains below, sequenced in a study of patients and donors after allogeneic stem cell transplantation. MiXCR was run by TCRdb on the RT-PCR reads, yielding one entry per CDR3 protein. The sample lists about a million distinct CDR3 sequences, about 20% seen once, with 6% in the top ten. Sequencing was done on a sample of blood, either unsorted or a sorted T cell fraction (not recorded which). These TCRs come from a human donor who was either an allogeneic HSCT recipient or a stem cell or donor lymphocyte infusion donor (not recorded which). It is not recorded whose cells these are; they may come from a transplant donor.

The chain links TRBV9 to TRBJ2-7; tentatively, D is TRBD1 or TRBD2 (5 bases each). CDR3 length: 14 residues. With 4 bases removed from V and 3 bases from J, the gap between germline ends came to 14 bases. In germline, CDR1 is SGDLS, CDR2 YYNGEE. CDR3 nucleotides: TGTGCCAGCAGCCCCCGGGGACGGAACTACGAGCAGTACTTC. It translates to CASSPRGRNYEQYF. Full variable domain (rest looked up from reference TRBV9 and TRBJ2-7): DSGVTQTPKHLITATGQRVTLRCSPRSGDLSVYWYQQSLDQGLQFLIQYYNGEERAKGNILERFSAQQFPDLHSELNLSSLELGDSALYFCASSPRGRNYEQYFGPGTRLTVT.

This clonotype was observed a handful of times. V and J are TRBV10-3 and TRBJ1-1, with D maybe TRBD1 (5 bases). CDR3 length equals 15 residues. Germline V gives CDR1 ENHRY, CDR2 SYGVKD. V was trimmed by 0 bases and J by 3 bases, leaving 11 bases between them. The CDR3 bases are TGTGCCATCAGTGAGTCGAGGGGCTGGGACACTGAAGCTTTCTTT. Translation gives CAISESRGWDTEAFF.

In its sample, this clonotype was seen a few times. The rearrangement uses TRBV12-3 or TRBV12-4 and TRBJ2-1, with 8 bases lining up with TRBD2. V gave up 6 bases and J gave up 5 bases; unmatched junction bases: 6. This CDR3 region has 14 residues. The CDR3 sequence is CASRIRTSHNEQFF. CDR3 bases: TGTGCCAGCAGGATTAGGACTAGCCACAATGAGCAGTTCTTC.

The chain joins TRBV29-1 to TRBJ1-4; 8 positions match TRBD1. V shed 4 bases and J 6 bases; nucleotides not matched to a gene: 7. Germline-derived CDR1 and CDR2 are SQVTM and ANQGSEA. The length of the CDR3 is 14 residues. The CDR3 region has the DNA TGCAGCGTTGGAGGCCCAGGGGGCGATGAAAAACTGTTTTTT. This sequence encodes CSVGGPGGDEKLFF. The variable domain in full, with the rest retrieved from reference TRBV29-1 and TRBJ1-4, is SAVISQKPSRDICQRGTSLTIQCQVDSQVTMMFWYRQQPGQSLTLIATANQGSEATYESGFVIDKFPISRPNLTFSTLTVSNMSPEDSSIYLCSVGGPGGDEKLFFGSGTQLSVL.

This sequence joins TRBV2 and TRBJ2-7, with TRBD1 as a possible D gene (6 bases). The V gene lost 6 bases and the J gene lost 3 bases, with 9 bases spanning the gap. Germline V gives CDR1 SNHLY, CDR2 FYNNEI. This CDR3 contains 12 residues. For the CDR3, the DNA is TGTGCCAGCAGGACAGGAATCTACGAGCAGTACTTC. This translates into CASRTGIYEQYF.

This clonotype came up a few times. The chain couples TRBV19 to TRBJ1-2; D is perhaps TRBD1 (5 bases). Trimming pared 5 bases from V and 4 bases from J, leaving 17 bases between. This CDR3 is 15 amino acids long. The germline V gene encodes CDR1 LNHDA and CDR2 SQIVND (reference sequence). Here the CDR3 reads CASSLGPPAGYGYTF. DNA of the CDR3: TGTGCCAGTAGTTTGGGACCCCCGGCGGGCTATGGCTACACCTTC.

This rearrangement joins TRBV5-1 to TRBJ2-2; maybe TRBD1 (6 bases). Germline V gives CDR1 SGHRS, CDR2 YFSETQ. V was clipped by 6 bases and J by 0 bases, with 12 bases between them. This CDR3 is built from 15 residues. The CDR3 here is CASTGWDTNTGELFF. In DNA, the CDR3 is TGCGCCAGCACCGGATGGGACACGAACACCGGGGAGCTGTTTTTT.

This sequence joins TRBV7-3 and TRBJ1-1; D may be TRBD1 (6 bases). CDR3 length equals 17 residues. CDR1 and CDR2 (germline): SGHTA, FQGTGA. V shed 1 base and J shed 0 bases, with 15 bases lying between them. The CDR3 region has the DNA TGTGCCAGCAGCTTAAGAGGGGGGCACGGGATGAACACTGAAGCTTTCTTT. Translated, it gives CASSLRGGHGMNTEAFF.

This sequence joins TRBV20-1 and TRBJ1-2; no definite D call. The ends were cut back, 1 base at V and 8 bases at J, with 11 bases in the middle. This CDR3 comprises 12 residues. Germline values: CDR1 DFQATT, CDR2 SNEGSKA (reference sequence). CDR3 in amino acids: CSARAHLDGYTF. Here the CDR3 DNA reads TGCAGTGCTAGAGCACACCTCGACGGCTACACCTTC.

This clonotype was seen only a few times. The J gene is TRBJ2-2, the V gene TRBV12-3 or TRBV12-4; 7 bases map to TRBD1. The CDR3 has 15 residues. V shed 7 bases and J 1 base; nucleotides not matched to a gene: 6. CDR3 sequence: CASKGAKVNTGELFF. CDR3 sequence (DNA): TGTGCCAGCAAGGGGGCAAAGGTGAACACCGGGGAGCTGTTTTTT.

The V gene is TRBV27, the J gene TRBJ2-2; TRBD2 matches 13 bases. The CDR3 loop spans 17 amino acids. In germline, CDR1 is MNHEY, CDR2 SMNVEV (reference sequence). The V segment lost 1 base and the J segment 6 bases; nucleotides outside the gene matches: 5. CDR3 DNA: TGTGCCAGCAGTTTATACGGACTAGCGGGAGTCCCCGGGGAGCTGTTTTTT. It codes for CASSLYGLAGVPGELFF.

This clonotype came up many times. The rearrangement joins TRBV10-3 to TRBJ2-7; D perhaps matches TRBD2 (5 bases). This CDR3 is 15 amino acids long. Germline assignment: CDR1 ENHRY and CDR2 SYGVKD. The V end was cut by 3 bases, the J end by 0 bases, with 12 bases between. CDR3 bases: TGTGCCATCAGTGAATCTAGCCTCCTCTCCTACGAGCAGTACTTC. It translates to CAISESSLLSYEQYF.

This clonotype occurred a few times. The V and J genes are TRBV6-1 and TRBJ2-7; 8 bases match TRBD2. Trimming took 5 bases from V and 3 from J; bases not matched to a gene: 9. This CDR3 spans 15 amino acids. CDR1 and CDR2 from the germline V gene are MNHNS and SASEGT. The CDR3 DNA sequence: TGTGCCAGCAGTCGGGGGAGCAGCGGGAGCTACGAGCAGTACTTC. Translated, it gives CASSRGSSGSYEQYF.

The V and J genes are TRBV6-5 and TRBJ2-4, with 7 bases aligning to TRBD1. Germline V gene sequence: CDR1 MNHEY, CDR2 SVGAGI. J lost 5 bases, V lost 2 bases, and 3 bases had no gene match. The CDR3 is 14 amino acids. The CDR3 protein is CASSYRDRQNIQYF. Written as DNA, the CDR3 is TGTGCCAGCAGTTACCGGGACAGACAAAACATTCAGTACTTC.

The chain recombines TRBV7-9 with TRBJ2-5, with D possibly matching TRBD1 (6 bases). The germline V and J ends were trimmed by 8 bases and 5 bases, with 27 bases remaining between them. CDR3 length equals 17 residues. Per germline, CDR1 SEHNR and CDR2 FQNEAQ (reference sequence). The CDR3 DNA follows: TGTGCCAGCCAGCTAACGCTACAGGGAGAGTATTGGGAGACCCAGTACTTC. Amino acids: CASQLTLQGEYWETQYF.